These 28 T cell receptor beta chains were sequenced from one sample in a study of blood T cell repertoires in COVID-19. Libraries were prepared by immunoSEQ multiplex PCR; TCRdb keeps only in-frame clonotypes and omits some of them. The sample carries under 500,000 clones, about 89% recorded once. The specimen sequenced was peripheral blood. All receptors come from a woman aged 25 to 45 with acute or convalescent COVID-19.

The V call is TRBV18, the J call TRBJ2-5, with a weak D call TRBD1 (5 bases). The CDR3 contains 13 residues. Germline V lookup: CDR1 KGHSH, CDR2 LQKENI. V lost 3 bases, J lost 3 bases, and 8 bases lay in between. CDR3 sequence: CASSPWGEETQYF. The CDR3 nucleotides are TGTGCCAGCTCACCGTGGGGCGAAGAGACCCAGTACTTC.

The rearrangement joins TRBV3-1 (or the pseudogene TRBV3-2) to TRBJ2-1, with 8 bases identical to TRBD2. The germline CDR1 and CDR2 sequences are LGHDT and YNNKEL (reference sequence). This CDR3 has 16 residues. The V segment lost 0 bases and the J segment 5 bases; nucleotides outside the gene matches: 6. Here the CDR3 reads CASSQERGGGHNEQFF. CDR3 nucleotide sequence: TGTGCCAGCAGCCAAGAACGGGGCGGGGGGCACAATGAGCAGTTCTTC.

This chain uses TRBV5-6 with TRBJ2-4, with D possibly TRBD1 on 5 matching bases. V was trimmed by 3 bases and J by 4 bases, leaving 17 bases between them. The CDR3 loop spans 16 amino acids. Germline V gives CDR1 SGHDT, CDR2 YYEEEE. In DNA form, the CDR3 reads TGTGCCAGCAGCTCCACCAGAGAGACAGCTAAAAACATTCAGTACTTC. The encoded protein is CASSSTRETAKNIQYF. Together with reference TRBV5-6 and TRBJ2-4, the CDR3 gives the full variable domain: DAGVTQSPTHLIKTRGQQVTLRCSPKSGHDTVSWYQQALGQGPQFIFQYYEEEERQRGNFPDRFSGHQFPNYSSELNVNALLLGDSALYLCASSSTRETAKNIQYFGAGTRLSVL.

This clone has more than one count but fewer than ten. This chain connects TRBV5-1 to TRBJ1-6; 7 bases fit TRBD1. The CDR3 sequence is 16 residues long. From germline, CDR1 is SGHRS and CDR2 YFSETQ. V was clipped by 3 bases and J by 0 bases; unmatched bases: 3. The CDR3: CASSSTGSSYNSPLHF. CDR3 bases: TGCGCCAGCAGCTCGACAGGGAGCTCCTATAATTCACCCCTCCACTTT.

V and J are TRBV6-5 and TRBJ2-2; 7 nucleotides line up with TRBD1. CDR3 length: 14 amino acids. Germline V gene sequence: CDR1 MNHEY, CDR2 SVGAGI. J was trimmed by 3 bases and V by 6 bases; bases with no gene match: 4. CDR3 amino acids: CASRGDRYTGELFF. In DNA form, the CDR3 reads TGTGCCAGCAGGGGGGACAGATACACCGGGGAGCTGTTTTTT.

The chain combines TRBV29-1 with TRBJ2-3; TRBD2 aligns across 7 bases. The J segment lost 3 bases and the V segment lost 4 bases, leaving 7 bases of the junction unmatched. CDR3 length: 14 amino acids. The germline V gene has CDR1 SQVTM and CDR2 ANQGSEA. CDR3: CSVGGREGTDTQYF. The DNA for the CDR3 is TGCAGCGTTGGGGGGAGGGAGGGAACAGATACGCAGTATTTT.

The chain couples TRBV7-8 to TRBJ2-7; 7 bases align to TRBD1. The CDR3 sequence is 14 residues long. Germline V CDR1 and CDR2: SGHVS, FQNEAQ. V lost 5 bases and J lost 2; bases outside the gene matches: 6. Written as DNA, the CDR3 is TGTGCCAGCAGCACGAAGACAGGGACCTACGAGCAGTACTTC. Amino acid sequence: CASSTKTGTYEQYF. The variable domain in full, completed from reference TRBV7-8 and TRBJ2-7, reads GAGVSQSPRYKVAKRGQDVALRCDPISGHVSLFWYQQALGQGPEFLTYFQNEAQLDKSGLPSDRFFAERPEGSVSTLKIQRTQQEDSAVYLCASSTKTGTYEQYFGPGTRLTVT.

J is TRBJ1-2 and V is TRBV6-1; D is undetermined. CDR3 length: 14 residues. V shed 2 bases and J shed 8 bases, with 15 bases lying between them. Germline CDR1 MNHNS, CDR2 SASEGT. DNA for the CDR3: TGTGCCAGCAGTGAAAGGCGGTCCCTTGGCGGCTACACCTTC. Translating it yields CASSERRSLGGYTF.

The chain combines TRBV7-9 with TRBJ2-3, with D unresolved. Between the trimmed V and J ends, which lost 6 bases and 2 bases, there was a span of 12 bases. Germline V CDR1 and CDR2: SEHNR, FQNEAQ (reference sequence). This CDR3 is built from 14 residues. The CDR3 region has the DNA TGTGCCAGCAGAGCGATCGCCCTCACAGATACGCAGTATTTT. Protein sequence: CASRAIALTDTQYF.

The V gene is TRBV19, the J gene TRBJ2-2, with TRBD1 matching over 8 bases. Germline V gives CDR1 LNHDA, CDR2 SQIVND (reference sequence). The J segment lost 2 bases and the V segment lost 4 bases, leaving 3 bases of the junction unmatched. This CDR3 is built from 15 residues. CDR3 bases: TGTGCCAGTAGTAGGACAGGGACAAACACCGGGGAGCTGTTTTTT. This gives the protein CASSRTGTNTGELFF.

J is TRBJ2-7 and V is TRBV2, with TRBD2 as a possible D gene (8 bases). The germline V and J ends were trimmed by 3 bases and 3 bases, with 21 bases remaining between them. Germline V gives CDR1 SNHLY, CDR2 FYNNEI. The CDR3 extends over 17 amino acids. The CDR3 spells CASSEPGGDSLLYEQYF. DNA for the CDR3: TGTGCCAGCAGTGAGCCCGGGGGGGACAGCCTACTCTACGAGCAGTACTTC.

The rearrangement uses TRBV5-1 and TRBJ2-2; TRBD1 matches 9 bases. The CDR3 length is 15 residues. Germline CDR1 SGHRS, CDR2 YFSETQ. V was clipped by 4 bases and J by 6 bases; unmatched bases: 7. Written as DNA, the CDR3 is TGCGCCAGCAGCCAAGACGGGACAGGGCCCGGGGAGCTGTTTTTT. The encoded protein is CASSQDGTGPGELFF.

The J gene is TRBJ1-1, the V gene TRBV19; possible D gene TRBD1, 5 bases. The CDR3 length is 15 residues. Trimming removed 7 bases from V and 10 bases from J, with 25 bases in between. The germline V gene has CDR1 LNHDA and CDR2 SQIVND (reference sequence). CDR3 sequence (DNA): TGTGCCAGTACAATTGAGGTGGGGCAGGTTGGTGGAGCTTTCTTT. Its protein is CASTIEVGQVGGAFF.

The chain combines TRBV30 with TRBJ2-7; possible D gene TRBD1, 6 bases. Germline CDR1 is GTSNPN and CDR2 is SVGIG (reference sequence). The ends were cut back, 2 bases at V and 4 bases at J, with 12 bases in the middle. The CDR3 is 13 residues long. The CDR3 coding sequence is TGTGCCTGGAGTAAAAAGGACAGTTACGAGCAGTACTTC. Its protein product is CAWSKKDSYEQYF.

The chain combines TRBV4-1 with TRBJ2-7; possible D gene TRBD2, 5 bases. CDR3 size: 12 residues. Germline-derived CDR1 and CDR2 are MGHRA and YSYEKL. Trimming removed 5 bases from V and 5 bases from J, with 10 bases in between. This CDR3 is CASSEPGDEQYF. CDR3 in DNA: TGCGCCAGCAGCGAACCCGGGGACGAGCAGTACTTC.

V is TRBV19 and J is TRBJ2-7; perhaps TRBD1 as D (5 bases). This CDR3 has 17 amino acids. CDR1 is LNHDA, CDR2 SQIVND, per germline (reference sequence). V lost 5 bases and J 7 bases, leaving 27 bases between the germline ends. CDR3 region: CASSSFPSQGMMGEQYF. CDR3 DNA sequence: TGTGCCAGTAGTTCCTTCCCGTCCCAGGGTATGATGGGGGAGCAGTACTTC.

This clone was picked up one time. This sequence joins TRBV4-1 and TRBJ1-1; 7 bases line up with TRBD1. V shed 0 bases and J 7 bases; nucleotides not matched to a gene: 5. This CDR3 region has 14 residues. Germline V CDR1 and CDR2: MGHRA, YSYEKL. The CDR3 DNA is TGCGCCAGCAGCCAAGATTTCCAGGGGGTTGAAGCTTTCTTT. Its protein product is CASSQDFQGVEAFF.

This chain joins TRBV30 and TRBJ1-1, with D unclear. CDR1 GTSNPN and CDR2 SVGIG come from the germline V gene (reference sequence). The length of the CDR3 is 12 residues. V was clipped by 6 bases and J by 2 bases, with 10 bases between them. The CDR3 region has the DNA TGTGCCTGCCACCCCAGAAACACTGAAGCTTTCTTT. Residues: CACHPRNTEAFF.

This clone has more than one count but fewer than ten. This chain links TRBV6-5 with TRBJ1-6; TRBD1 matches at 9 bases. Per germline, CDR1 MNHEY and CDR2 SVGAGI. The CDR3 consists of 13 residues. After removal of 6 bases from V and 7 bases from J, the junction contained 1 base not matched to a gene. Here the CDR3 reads CASRGTGNSPLHF. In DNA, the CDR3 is TGTGCCAGCAGGGGGACAGGGAATTCACCCCTCCACTTT.

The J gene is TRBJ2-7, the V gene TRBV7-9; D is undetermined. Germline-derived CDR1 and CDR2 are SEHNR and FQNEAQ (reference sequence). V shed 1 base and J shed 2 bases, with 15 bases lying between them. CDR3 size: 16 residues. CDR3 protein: CASSLDLAGGPYEQYF. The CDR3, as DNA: TGTGCCAGCAGCTTAGACTTGGCCGGTGGGCCCTACGAGCAGTACTTC. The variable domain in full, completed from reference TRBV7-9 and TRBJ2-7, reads DTGVSQNPRHKITKRGQNVTFRCDPISEHNRLYWYRQTLGQGPEFLTYFQNEAQLEKSRLLSDRFSAERPKGSFSTLEIQRTEQGDSAMYLCASSLDLAGGPYEQYFGPGTRLTVT.

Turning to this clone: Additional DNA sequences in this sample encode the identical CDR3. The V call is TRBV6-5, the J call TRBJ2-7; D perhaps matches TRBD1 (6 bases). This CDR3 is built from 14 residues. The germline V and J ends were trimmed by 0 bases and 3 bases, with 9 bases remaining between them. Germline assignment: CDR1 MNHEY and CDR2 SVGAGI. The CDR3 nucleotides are TGTGCCAGCAGTTACTCGAGAGGGGGCTACGAGCAGTACTTC. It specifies CASSYSRGGYEQYF.

The CDR3 coding sequence is TGTGCCAGCAATATCCAAGAGACCCAGTACTTC. It yields the protein CASNIQETQYF. The chain recombines TRBV2 with TRBJ2-5; D remains unclear. This CDR3 is built from 11 residues. CDR1 and CDR2 from the germline V gene are SNHLY and FYNNEI. The ends were cut back, 7 bases at V and 1 base at J, with 4 bases in the middle. Together with reference TRBV2 and TRBJ2-5, the CDR3 gives the full variable domain: EPEVTQTPSHQVTQMGQEVILRCVPISNHLYFYWYRQILGQKVEFLVSFYNNEISEKSEIFDDQFSVERPDGSNFTLKIRSTKLEDSAMYFCASNIQETQYFGPGTRLLVL.

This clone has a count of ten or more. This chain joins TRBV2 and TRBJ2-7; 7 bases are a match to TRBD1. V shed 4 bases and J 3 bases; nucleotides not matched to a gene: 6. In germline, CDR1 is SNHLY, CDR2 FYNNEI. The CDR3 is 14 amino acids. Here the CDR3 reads CASSVQGQIYEQYF. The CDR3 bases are TGTGCCAGCAGTGTTCAGGGACAGATCTACGAGCAGTACTTC.

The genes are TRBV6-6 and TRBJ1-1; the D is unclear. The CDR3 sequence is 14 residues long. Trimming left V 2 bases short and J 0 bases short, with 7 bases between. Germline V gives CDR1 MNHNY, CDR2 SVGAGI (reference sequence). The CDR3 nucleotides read TGTGCCAGCAGTTACATGGTAGTGAACACTGAAGCTTTCTTT. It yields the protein CASSYMVVNTEAFF.

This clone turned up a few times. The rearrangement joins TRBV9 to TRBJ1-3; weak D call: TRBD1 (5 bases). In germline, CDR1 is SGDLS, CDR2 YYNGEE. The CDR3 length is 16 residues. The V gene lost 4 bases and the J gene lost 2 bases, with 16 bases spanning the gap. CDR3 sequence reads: CASSSSGGSAGNTIYF. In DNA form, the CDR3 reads TGTGCCAGCAGCTCCTCTGGGGGGAGCGCTGGAAACACCATATATTTT.

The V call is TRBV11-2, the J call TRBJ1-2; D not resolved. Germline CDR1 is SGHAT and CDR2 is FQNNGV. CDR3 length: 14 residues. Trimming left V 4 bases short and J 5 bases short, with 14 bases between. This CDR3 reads CASSSSGFGYGYTF. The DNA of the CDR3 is TGTGCCAGCAGCTCCTCTGGCTTTGGTTATGGCTACACCTTC.

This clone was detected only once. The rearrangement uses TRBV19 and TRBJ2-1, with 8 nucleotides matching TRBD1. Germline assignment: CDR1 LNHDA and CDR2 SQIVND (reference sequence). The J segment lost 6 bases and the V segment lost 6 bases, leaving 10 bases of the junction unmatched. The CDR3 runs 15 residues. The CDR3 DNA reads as TGTGCCAGTAGCAGCGACAGGGGATCTCGCAATGAGCAGTTCTTC. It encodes CASSSDRGSRNEQFF.

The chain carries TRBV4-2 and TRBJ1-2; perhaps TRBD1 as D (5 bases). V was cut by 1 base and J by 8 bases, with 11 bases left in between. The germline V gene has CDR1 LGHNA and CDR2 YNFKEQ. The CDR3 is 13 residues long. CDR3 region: CASSQGSDSGYTF. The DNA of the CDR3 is TGTGCCAGCAGCCAAGGCTCTGACAGCGGCTACACCTTC.